This T cell receptor beta chain is drawn from a study of cytomegalovirus exposure and HLA in healthy donors. The study's findings and limits: The study recorded fewer than 200 TCR beta chains that were cytomegalovirus-associated.

The PCR employed 60 Vbeta primers together with 13 Jbeta primers. Profiled with immunoSEQ multiplex PCR; TCRdb holds only in-frame clones, not every one. The top ten hold roughly 4.2% of the sample, which has roughly 120,000 clones, roughly 72% seen once. The CDR3 is 13 amino acids. Germline V gene lookup returns CDR1 MNHEY and CDR2 SVGAGI. Of note for this clone: The antigen remains unidentified. One end of the junction fails to match germline, which may point to a read error.

The genes are TRBV6-5 and TRBJ1-5; TRBD1 matches at 9 bases. This receptor was obtained from a woman in her thirties or forties in good health and CMV-seropositive. Sequencing used PBMCs. The CDR3 sequence is CAGSTGGQQPQHF. The CDR3 bases are TGTGCCGGCAGTACAGGGGGCCAGCAGCCCCAGCATTTT.